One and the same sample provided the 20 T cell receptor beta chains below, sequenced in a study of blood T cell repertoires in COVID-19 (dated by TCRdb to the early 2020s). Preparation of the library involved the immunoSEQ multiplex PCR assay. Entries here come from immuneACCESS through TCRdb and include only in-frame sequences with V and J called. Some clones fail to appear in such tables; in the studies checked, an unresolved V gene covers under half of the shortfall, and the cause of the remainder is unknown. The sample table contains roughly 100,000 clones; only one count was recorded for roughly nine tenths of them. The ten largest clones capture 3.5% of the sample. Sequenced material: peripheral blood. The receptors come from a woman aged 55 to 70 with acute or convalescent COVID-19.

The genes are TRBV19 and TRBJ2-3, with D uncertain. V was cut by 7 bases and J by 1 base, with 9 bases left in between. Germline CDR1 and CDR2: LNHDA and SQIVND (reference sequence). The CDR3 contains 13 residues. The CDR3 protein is CASTLTGTDTQYF. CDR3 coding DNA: TGTGCCAGTACCCTCACTGGCACAGATACGCAGTATTTT.

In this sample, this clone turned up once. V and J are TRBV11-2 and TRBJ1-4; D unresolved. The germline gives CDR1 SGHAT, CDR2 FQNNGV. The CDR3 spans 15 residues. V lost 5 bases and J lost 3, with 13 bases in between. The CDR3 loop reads CASSPGGSANEKLFF. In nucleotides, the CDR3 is TGTGCCAGCAGCCCCGGTGGTAGCGCTAATGAAAAACTGTTTTTT.

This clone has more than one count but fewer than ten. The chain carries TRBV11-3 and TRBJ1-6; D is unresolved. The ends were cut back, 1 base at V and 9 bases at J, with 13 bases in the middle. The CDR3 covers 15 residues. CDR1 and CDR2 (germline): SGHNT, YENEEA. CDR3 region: CASSLGGLLTSPLHF. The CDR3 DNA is TGTGCCAGCAGCTTAGGAGGCCTGCTCACTTCACCCCTCCACTTT.

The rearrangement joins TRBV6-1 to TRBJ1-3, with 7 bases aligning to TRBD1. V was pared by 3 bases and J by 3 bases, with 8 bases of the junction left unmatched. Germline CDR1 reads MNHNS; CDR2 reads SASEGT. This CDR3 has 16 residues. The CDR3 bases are TGTGCCAGCAGTGACCGACAGGGTAGGGGTGGAAACACCATATATTTT. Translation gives CASSDRQGRGGNTIYF.

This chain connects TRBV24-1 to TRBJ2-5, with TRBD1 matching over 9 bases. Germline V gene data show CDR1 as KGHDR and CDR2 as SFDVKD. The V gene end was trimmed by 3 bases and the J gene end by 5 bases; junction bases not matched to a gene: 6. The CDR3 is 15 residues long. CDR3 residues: CATSDHGTGRETQYF. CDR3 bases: TGTGCCACCAGTGATCACGGGACAGGGAGGGAGACCCAGTACTTC.

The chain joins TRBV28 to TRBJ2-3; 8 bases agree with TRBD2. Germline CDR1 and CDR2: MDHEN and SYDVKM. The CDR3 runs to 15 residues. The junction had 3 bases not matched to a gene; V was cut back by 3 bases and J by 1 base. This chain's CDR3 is CASSFRAGGTDTQYF. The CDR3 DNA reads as TGTGCCAGCAGTTTTCGAGCGGGAGGCACAGATACGCAGTATTTT.

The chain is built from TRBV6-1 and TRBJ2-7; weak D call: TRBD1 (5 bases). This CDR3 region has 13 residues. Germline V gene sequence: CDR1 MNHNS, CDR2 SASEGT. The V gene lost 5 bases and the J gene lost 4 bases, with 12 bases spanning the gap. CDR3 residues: CASSLDRIYEQYF. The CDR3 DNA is TGTGCCAGCAGTTTAGACAGAATTTACGAGCAGTACTTC.

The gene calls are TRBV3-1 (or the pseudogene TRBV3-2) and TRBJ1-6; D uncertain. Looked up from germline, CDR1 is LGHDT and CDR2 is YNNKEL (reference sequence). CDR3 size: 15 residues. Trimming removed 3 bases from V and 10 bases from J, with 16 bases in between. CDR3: CASSHSTGRGSPLHF. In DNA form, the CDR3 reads TGTGCCAGCAGCCATTCAACCGGTAGAGGGTCACCCCTCCACTTT.

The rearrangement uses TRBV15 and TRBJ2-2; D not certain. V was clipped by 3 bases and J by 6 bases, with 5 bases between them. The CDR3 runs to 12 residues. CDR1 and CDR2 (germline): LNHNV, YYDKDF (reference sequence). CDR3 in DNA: TGTGCCACCAGCAGCCAGTCCGGGGAGCTGTTTTTT. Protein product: CATSSQSGELFF.

The CDR3 DNA reads TGTGCCAGCAGTGAAAATCTGCAGGGTAGCACAGATACGCAGTATTTT. Translated: CASSENLQGSTDTQYF. This chain links TRBV2 with TRBJ2-3; TRBD1 might be the D (5 bases). V shed 2 bases and J shed 0 bases, with 12 bases lying between them. Germline loops: CDR1 SNHLY, CDR2 FYNNEI. This CDR3 has 16 amino acids.

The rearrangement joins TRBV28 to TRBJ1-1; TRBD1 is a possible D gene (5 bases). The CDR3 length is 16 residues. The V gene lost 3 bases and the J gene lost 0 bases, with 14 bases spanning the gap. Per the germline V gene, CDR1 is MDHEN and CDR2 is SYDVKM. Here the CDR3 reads CASSFPIDRMNTEAFF. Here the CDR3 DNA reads TGTGCCAGCAGTTTTCCCATCGACAGAATGAACACTGAAGCTTTCTTT. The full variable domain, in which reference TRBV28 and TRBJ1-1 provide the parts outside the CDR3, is DVKVTQSSRYLVKRTGEKVFLECVQDMDHENMFWYRQDPGLGLRLIYFSYDVKMKEKGDIPEGYSVSREKKERFSLILESASTNQTSMYLCASSFPIDRMNTEAFFGQGTRLTVV.

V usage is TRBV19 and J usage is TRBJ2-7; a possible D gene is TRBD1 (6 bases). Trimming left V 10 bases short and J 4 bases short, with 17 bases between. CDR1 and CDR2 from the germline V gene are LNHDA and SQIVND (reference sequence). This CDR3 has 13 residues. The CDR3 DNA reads TGTGCCACTGAGGGGGATGTAGGATACGAGCAGTACTTC. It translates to CATEGDVGYEQYF.

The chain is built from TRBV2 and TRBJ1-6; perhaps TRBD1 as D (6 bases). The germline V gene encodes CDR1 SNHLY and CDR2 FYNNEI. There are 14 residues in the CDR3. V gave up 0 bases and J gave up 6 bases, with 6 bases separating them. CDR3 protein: CASSEARGNSPLHF. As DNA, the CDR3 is TGTGCCAGCAGTGAAGCCAGGGGTAATTCACCCCTCCACTTT. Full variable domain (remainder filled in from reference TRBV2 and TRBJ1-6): EPEVTQTPSHQVTQMGQEVILRCVPISNHLYFYWYRQILGQKVEFLVSFYNNEISEKSEIFDDQFSVERPDGSNFTLKIRSTKLEDSAMYFCASSEARGNSPLHFGNGTRLTVT.

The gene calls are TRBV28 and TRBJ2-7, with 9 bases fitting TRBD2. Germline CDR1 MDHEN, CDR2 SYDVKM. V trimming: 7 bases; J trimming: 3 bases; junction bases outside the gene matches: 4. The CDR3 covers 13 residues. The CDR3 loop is CASNLAGHYEQYF. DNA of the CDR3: TGTGCCAGCAATCTAGCGGGGCACTACGAGCAGTACTTC.

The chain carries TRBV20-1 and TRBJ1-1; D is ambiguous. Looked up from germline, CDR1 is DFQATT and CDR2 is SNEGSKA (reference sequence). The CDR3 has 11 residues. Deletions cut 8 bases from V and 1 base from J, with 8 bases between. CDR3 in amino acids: CSLYRNTEAFF. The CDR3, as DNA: TGCAGTCTGTACAGGAACACTGAAGCTTTCTTT.

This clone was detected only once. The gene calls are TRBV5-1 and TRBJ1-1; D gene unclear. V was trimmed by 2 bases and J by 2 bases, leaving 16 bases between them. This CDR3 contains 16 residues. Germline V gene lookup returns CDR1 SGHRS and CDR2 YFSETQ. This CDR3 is CASSFTQRSVNTEAFF. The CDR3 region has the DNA TGCGCCAGCAGCTTCACCCAACGGTCGGTTAACACTGAAGCTTTCTTT.

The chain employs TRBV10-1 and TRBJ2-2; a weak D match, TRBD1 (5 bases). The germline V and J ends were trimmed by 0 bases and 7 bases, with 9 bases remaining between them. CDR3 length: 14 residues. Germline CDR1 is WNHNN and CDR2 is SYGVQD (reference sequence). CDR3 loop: CASSESGTGGELFF. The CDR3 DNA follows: TGCGCCAGCAGTGAGTCAGGAACAGGCGGGGAGCTGTTTTTT.

Here the CDR3 reads CASSIYRGEAFF. CDR3 nucleotides: TGTGCCAGTAGTATCTACAGGGGTGAAGCTTTCTTT. V is TRBV19 and J is TRBJ1-1; 7 bases are shared with TRBD1. In germline, CDR1 is LNHDA, CDR2 SQIVND (reference sequence). With V trimmed by 3 bases and J by 7 bases, 2 bases remained unmatched. The CDR3 runs to 12 residues.

The CDR3 DNA follows: TGTGCCAGCAGCGTAGGGAGGGTAAGGACTGAAGCTTTCTTT. This gives the protein CASSVGRVRTEAFF. This rearrangement joins TRBV9 to TRBJ1-1, with D hard to call. CDR3 length: 14 residues. The V end lost 0 bases, the J end lost 5 bases, and 11 bases lay between the germline ends. Per the germline V gene, CDR1 is SGDLS and CDR2 is YYNGEE.

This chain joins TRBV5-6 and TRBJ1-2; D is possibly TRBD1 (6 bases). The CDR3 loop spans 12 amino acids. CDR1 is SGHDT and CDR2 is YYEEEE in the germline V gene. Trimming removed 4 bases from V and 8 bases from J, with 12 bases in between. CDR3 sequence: CASSGRGGGYTF. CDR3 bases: TGTGCCAGCAGCGGACGCGGGGGCGGCTACACCTTC.